This T cell receptor (beta chain) was sequenced during a study of T-cell reconstitution after alpha-beta-depleted transplantation in children. Trimming took 2 bases from V and 4 from J; bases not matched to a gene: 4. CDR1 is DFQATT, CDR2 SNEGSKA, per germline (reference sequence). The CDR3 contains 14 residues. Unique molecular identifiers featured in how the TCRbeta library was prepared. From the PCR reads, TCRdb called clonotypes with MiXCR, one entry per CDR3 protein. The repertoire holds almost 600,000 distinct CDR3 sequences, with roughly 27% as singletons. This clonotype came up a few times. The rearrangement links TRBV20-1 to TRBJ2-1, with 8 bases matching TRBD1. The sequences come from PBMCs, collected before TCRalphabeta/CD19-depleted stem cell transplant. This sequence was found in a boy in the first two years of life with Wiskott-Aldrich syndrome, due to receive a stem cell transplant. The CDR3 is CSARTGGSYNEQFF. In DNA form, the CDR3 reads TGCAGTGCTAGAACAGGGGGTTCTTACAATGAGCAGTTCTTC.